This entry concerns a single T cell receptor beta chain. J gave up 6 bases and V 0 bases, and 26 bases lay outside the gene matches. The CDR3 sequence is 22 residues long. TCRdb's table, derived via immunoSEQ multiplex PCR, lists solely in-frame clones and lacks some. The sample has tens of thousands of clones, approximately 95% seen once. The data originate from a study of OX40 agonist ivuxolimab in advanced cancers. The clonotype originates from an adult with an advanced solid tumor such as melanoma, head and neck, liver or kidney cancer. The rearrangement joins TRBV23-1 to TRBJ2-7, with 10 bases lining up with TRBD2. TRBV23-1 is given ORF status, its function remaining uncertain. The sequenced sample was CD4+ or CD8+ T cells sorted from blood, obtained in a trial of the OX40 agonist ivuxolimab. CDR3 DNA sequence: TGCGCCAGCAGTCAATCGGGTGGGACATACGACCTAGGGCTAGCGGGAGTGGTCGAGCAGTACTTC. It translates to CASSQSGGTYDLGLAGVVEQYF.